A single sample gave rise to the 3 T cell receptor beta chains below, sequenced in a study of T cells after posttransplantation cyclophosphamide. Produced via immunoSEQ multiplex PCR; TCRdb's table is partial and in-frame only. Singletons are absent from the sample, which has around 35,000 clones. Sequencing used PBMCs. These TCRs come from a woman aged 50 to 65 in good health and a related stem cell transplant donor.

This clone showed up many times. The chain employs TRBV5-6 and TRBJ1-2; 7 positions match TRBD1. V dropped 4 bases and J dropped 5; count of bases not matched to a gene: 11. The CDR3 extends over 15 amino acids. Germline CDR1 reads SGHDT; CDR2 reads YYEEEE. CDR3 in amino acids: CASSPRLRGQYGYTF. In DNA, the CDR3 is TGTGCCAGCAGCCCTAGGTTAAGGGGGCAATATGGCTACACCTTC.

Ten or more counts support this clone. The chain joins TRBV7-8 to TRBJ2-1; 16 nucleotides align to TRBD2. The CDR3 length is 16 residues. Per the germline V gene, CDR1 is SGHVS and CDR2 is FQNEAQ. The J segment lost 8 bases and the V segment lost 5 bases, leaving 6 bases of the junction unmatched. CDR3 DNA: TGTGCCAGCAGCGGCGGGACTAGCGGGAGGGACTATGAGCAGTTCTTC. Protein sequence: CASSGGTSGRDYEQFF.

This clone has a count of ten or more. The J gene is TRBJ2-2, the V gene TRBV6-2 or TRBV6-3; 11 nucleotides agree with TRBD2. This CDR3 is 19 amino acids long. Germline CDR1 is MNHEY and CDR2 is SVGEGT. Unmatched junction bases numbered 9, after V lost 0 bases and J lost 3 bases. The CDR3 DNA is TGTGCCAGCAGTTACTCCAGGGCTAGACTAGCGGGGCACACCGGGGAGCTGTTTTTT. Its protein is CASSYSRARLAGHTGELFF.